These T cell receptor beta chains were read from a single sample in a study of blood T cell repertoires in COVID-19. Profiled with immunoSEQ multiplex PCR; TCRdb holds only in-frame clones, not every one. The sample contains 250,000 to 350,000 clones, approximately 90% of which appear only once. Material for sequencing was peripheral blood. Receptors originate from a man younger than 45 with acute or convalescent COVID-19. CDR3s include the opening cysteine and the closing phenylalanine or tryptophan. A D gene is named only where the DNA matches it firmly. Clone size is shown for a subset of rows, as once, few, many or a class of expanded clone.

.,TRBV5-1,TRBD2,TRBJ2-1,CASSLAISLAGRGEQFF,TGCGCCAGCAGCTTGGCCATTTCACTAGCGGGGCGTGGGGAGCAGTTCTTC
.,TRBV19,TRBD2,TRBJ2-3,CASSIGTSGFSTDTQYF,TGTGCCAGTAGTATAGGGACTAGCGGTTTTAGCACAGATACGCAGTATTTT
.,TRBV7-8,.,TRBJ1-6,CASSLSAGWANSPLHF,TGTGCCAGCAGCTTATCCGCGGGGTGGGCCAATTCACCCCTCCACTTT
.,TRBV5-1,.,TRBJ2-3,CASSPERDTQYF,TGCGCCAGCAGCCCGGAGCGAGATACGCAGTATTTT
.,TRBV28,.,TRBJ1-5,CASSSSPNQPQHF,TGTGCCAGCAGTTCTTCCCCTAATCAGCCCCAGCATTTT
.,TRBV5-1,TRBD1,TRBJ2-1,CASSLGTGGWYEQFF,TGCGCCAGTAGCTTGGGGACAGGGGGCTGGTATGAGCAGTTCTTC
.,TRBV27,.,TRBJ2-7,CASSLVGDNYEQYF,TGTGCCAGCAGTTTAGTCGGGGACAACTACGAGCAGTACTTC
.,TRBV12-3/TRBV12-4,TRBD1,TRBJ1-2,CASSQGQGGGYTF,TGTGCCAGCAGTCAAGGACAGGGAGGTGGCTACACCTTC
.,TRBV28,TRBD1,TRBJ2-4,CASRGTGLNIQYF,TGTGCCAGCAGAGGGACAGGGCTAAACATTCAGTACTTC
.,TRBV19,TRBD2,TRBJ2-1,CASSIGRLADNEQFF,TGTGCCAGTAGTATAGGTCGACTAGCGGACAATGAGCAGTTCTTC
.,TRBV18,.,TRBJ1-4,CASSPGFLVADNEKLFF,TGTGCCAGCTCACCAGGTTTCTTAGTTGCGGATAATGAAAAACTGTTTTTT
.,TRBV18,TRBD2,TRBJ2-7,CASSRLAGGYEQYF,TGTGCCAGCTCACGACTAGCGGGAGGCTACGAGCAGTACTTC
.,TRBV3-1/TRBV3-2,TRBD2,TRBJ2-2,CASTSGRGTGELFF,TGTGCCAGCACTAGCGGGAGAGGTACCGGGGAGCTGTTTTTT
.,TRBV6-2/TRBV6-3,TRBD2,TRBJ2-3,CASSSLAGFTDTQYF,TGTGCCAGCAGTTCCCTAGCGGGGTTTACAGATACGCAGTATTTT
.,TRBV11-3,.,TRBJ2-1,CASSLQGREQFF,TGTGCCAGCAGCTTACAGGGCCGGGAGCAGTTCTTC
once,TRBV3-1/TRBV3-2,TRBD2,TRBJ2-5,CASSQGGIGGSLQTQYF,TGTGCCAGCAGCCAAGGTGGGATCGGGGGGTCCCTACAGACCCAGTACTTC
.,TRBV12-5,.,TRBJ1-1,CASGFEGSEAFF,TGTGCTAGTGGTTTCGAGGGCAGTGAAGCTTTCTTT
.,TRBV24-1,.,TRBJ1-1,CATRDSLNTEAFF,TGTGCCACCAGGGACAGTTTGAACACTGAAGCTTTCTTT
.,TRBV27,TRBD1,TRBJ1-4,CASSPRRTGIEKLFF,TGTGCCAGCAGTCCTAGGCGGACAGGGATTGAAAAACTGTTTTTT
few,TRBV29-1,.,TRBJ2-7,CSVRVTYEQYF,TGCAGCGTTCGGGTGACCTACGAGCAGTACTTC
.,TRBV5-1,.,TRBJ1-2,CASSSTQDGYTF,TGCGCCAGCAGCTCTACCCAGGATGGCTACACCTTC
.,TRBV19,.,TRBJ1-2,CASSIDQTVYGYTF,TGTGCCAGTAGTATAGATCAAACTGTCTATGGCTACACCTTC
.,TRBV6-6,TRBD2,TRBJ2-1,CATGTSGDPEQFF,TGTGCCACCGGGACTAGCGGGGACCCGGAGCAGTTCTTC
.,TRBV19,.,TRBJ1-5,CASSRRFLGSNQPQHF,TGTGCCAGTAGTCGTAGGTTCTTGGGCAGCAATCAGCCCCAGCATTTT
few,TRBV13,.,TRBJ1-2,CASSLGAPQKGYTF,TGTGCCAGCAGCTTAGGGGCACCCCAAAAGGGCTACACCTTC
.,TRBV27,TRBD1,TRBJ1-5,CASSLSQGANQPQHF,TGTGCCAGCAGTTTATCGCAGGGGGCCAATCAGCCCCAGCATTTT
.,TRBV2,.,TRBJ1-3,CASRAPSPGNTIYF,TGTGCCAGCAGGGCCCCTTCCCCTGGAAACACCATATATTTT
.,TRBV5-6,TRBD1,TRBJ1-2,CASSSNRGLGYTF,TGTGCCAGCAGCTCGAACAGGGGCCTGGGCTACACCTTC
.,TRBV10-3,.,TRBJ1-1,CAISATDQNTEAFF,TGTGCCATCAGTGCCACAGATCAGAACACTGAAGCTTTCTTT
once,TRBV5-4,.,TRBJ1-1,CASSPNHGGHTEAFF,TGTGCCAGCAGCCCGAATCACGGGGGGCACACTGAAGCTTTCTTT
.,TRBV7-9,.,TRBJ1-4,CASSLGASILNEKLFF,TGTGCCAGCAGCTTAGGAGCGAGTATTCTTAATGAAAAACTGTTTTTT
.,TRBV4-2,TRBD2,TRBJ2-1,CASSRYSGAYNEQFF,TGTGCCAGCAGCCGGTATAGCGGGGCCTACAATGAGCAGTTCTTC
.,TRBV7-9,.,TRBJ1-1,CASSFGVPGPTLNTEAFF,TGTGCCAGCAGCTTCGGGGTCCCGGGCCCCACTCTAAACACTGAAGCTTTCTTT
.,TRBV18,.,TRBJ2-7,CASSPSQGLVEQYF,TGTGCCAGCTCACCCTCTCAGGGATTAGTGGAGCAGTACTTC
.,TRBV10-2,.,TRBJ2-3,CASSSGDTQYF,TGCGCCAGCAGCTCCGGAGATACGCAGTATTTT
.,TRBV16,.,TRBJ2-7,CASSQSIGVTYEQYF,TGTGCCAGCAGCCAATCGATCGGGGTTACCTACGAGCAGTACTTC
few,TRBV6-5,TRBD1,TRBJ1-6,CASRVDRDNSPLHF,TGTGCCAGCAGAGTGGACAGGGATAATTCACCCCTCCACTTT
.,TRBV9,.,TRBJ2-3,CASSVEVGGHTKDTQYF,TGTGCCAGCAGCGTAGAGGTGGGGGGTCATACCAAGGATACGCAGTATTTT
.,TRBV9,.,TRBJ1-1,CASSLARDTEAFF,TGTGCCAGCAGCCTTGCCCGGGACACTGAAGCTTTCTTT
few,TRBV7-2,.,TRBJ1-4,CASSLMGGREKLFF,TGTGCCAGCAGCTTAATGGGGGGGCGGGAAAAACTGTTTTTT
.,TRBV14,.,TRBJ2-5,CASSQLDEGVETQYF,TGTGCCAGCAGCCAACTAGACGAGGGGGTAGAGACCCAGTACTTC
.,TRBV29-1,.,TRBJ2-2,CSVAQTGELFF,TGCAGCGTTGCACAGACCGGGGAGCTGTTTTTT
.,TRBV7-9,.,TRBJ2-7,CASSLPPGEPYEQYF,TGTGCCAGCAGCCTGCCCCCGGGGGAACCCTACGAGCAGTACTTC
.,TRBV18,.,TRBJ2-2,CASSPLEQSSTGELFF,TGTGCCAGCTCACCGTTAGAACAGTCTTCCACCGGGGAGCTGTTTTTT
.,TRBV30,TRBD1,TRBJ1-6,CAWSRGQGLNSPLHF,TGTGCCTGGAGCCGGGGACAGGGTCTGAATTCACCCCTCCACTTT
few,TRBV6-5,TRBD1,TRBJ1-3,CASSSSDRVGNTIYF,TGTGCCAGCAGTTCCTCGGACAGGGTAGGAAACACCATATATTTT
.,TRBV6-5,.,TRBJ1-1,CASSYLGESTEAFF,TGTGCCAGCAGTTATCTCGGGGAGAGCACTGAAGCTTTCTTT
.,TRBV11-2,TRBD1,TRBJ1-4,CASSGASDRVNEKLFF,TGTGCCAGCAGCGGAGCTTCAGACAGGGTGAATGAAAAACTGTTTTTT
once,TRBV18,TRBD1,TRBJ1-2,CASSPQGDGGYTF,TGTGCCAGCTCACCTCAGGGGGACGGAGGCTACACCTTC
.,TRBV3-1/TRBV3-2,TRBD2,TRBJ2-5,CASSHLRTSGGQETQYF,TGTGCCAGCAGCCACCTGCGGACTAGCGGGGGCCAAGAGACCCAGTACTTC
.,TRBV28,.,TRBJ1-1,CASIPGATAEAFF,TGTGCCAGCATCCCAGGGGCGACCGCTGAAGCTTTCTTT
.,TRBV18,TRBD1,TRBJ1-6,CASSPVTGGNSYNSPLHF,TGTGCCAGCTCACCGGTAACAGGGGGCAACTCCTATAATTCACCCCTCCACTTT
.,TRBV16,TRBD1,TRBJ2-7,CASSDRDRGHEQYF,TGTGCCAGCAGCGACCGGGACAGGGGACACGAGCAGTACTTC
.,TRBV15,.,TRBJ2-5,CATSRDAGQETQYF,TGTGCCACCAGCAGAGATGCGGGCCAAGAGACCCAGTACTTC
.,TRBV6-5,.,TRBJ1-5,CASGRVGNQPQHF,TGTGCCAGCGGGAGGGTAGGGAATCAGCCCCAGCATTTT